Each of the 20 T cell receptor beta chains below was sequenced from the same sample in a study of regulatory T cells in long-lasting Graves disease. Time point in this sample: persistent/refractory GD, antithyroid drugs over 5 years with positive TRAb. RNA extracted from PBMCs served as the sequencing template. Combining iRepertoire HTBI primers with Arm-PCR of CDR3 regions, the authors built TCR beta libraries. MiXCR was run by TCRdb on the multiplex PCR reads, yielding one entry per CDR3 protein. Found here are approximately 350,000 distinct CDR3 sequences, roughly 20% of them singletons; the top ten hold approximately 27%. The source material was peripheral blood mononuclear cells (PBMCs), sampled when the disease was refractory, from a patient treated with antithyroid drugs. The receptors here all came from a woman aged 40 to 50 with Graves disease.

This clonotype was recorded many times. This rearrangement joins TRBV11-2 to TRBJ2-5, with 7 bases identical to TRBD1. CDR3 length equals 15 residues. The ends lost 3 bases at V and 3 bases at J; junction bases unmatched: 7. CDR1 and CDR2 from the germline V gene are SGHAT and FQNNGV. CDR3 sequence: CASSFRLGQEETQYF. CDR3 DNA: TGTGCCAGCAGCTTTCGTCTTGGACAGGAAGAGACCCAGTACTTC.

The chain uses TRBV4-1 and TRBJ2-4; maybe TRBD1 (6 bases). Germline values: CDR1 MGHRA, CDR2 YSYEKL. This CDR3 contains 16 residues. Between the trimmed V and J ends, which lost 0 bases and 7 bases, there was a span of 16 bases. In DNA form, the CDR3 reads TGCGCCAGCAGCCAAGATCCGTACAGGGAATCTAACATTCAGTACTTC. Residues: CASSQDPYRESNIQYF.

V is TRBV7-8 and J is TRBJ2-2; 10 nucleotides agree with TRBD1. Germline-derived CDR1 and CDR2 are SGHVS and FQNEAQ. Unmatched junction bases numbered 2, after V lost 2 bases and J lost 5 bases. CDR3 length: 15 residues. The CDR3 protein is CASSLRDRGTGELFF. DNA of the CDR3: TGTGCCAGCAGCTTACGGGACAGGGGAACCGGGGAGCTGTTTTTT.

The chain is built from TRBV7-6 and TRBJ2-1; 8 bases are a match to TRBD1. Germline CDR1 and CDR2: SGHVS and FNYEAQ. This CDR3 has 17 residues. After removal of 3 bases from V and 6 bases from J, the junction contained 13 bases not matched to a gene. Here the CDR3 reads CASSLSPGTGGLNEQFF. DNA of the CDR3: TGTGCCAGCAGCTTGTCTCCAGGGACAGGAGGGCTCAATGAGCAGTTCTTC.

In this sample, this clonotype turned up many times. The rearrangement joins TRBV2 to TRBJ2-2, with 11 nucleotides matching TRBD1. Losses at the gene ends were 6 bases for V and 2 bases for J; bases not matched to a gene: 11. The CDR3 extends over 18 amino acids. Germline V lookup: CDR1 SNHLY, CDR2 FYNNEI. The DNA for the CDR3 is TGTGCCAGCAGAGGCTACCGGACAGGGGGCCTTAACACCGGGGAGCTGTTTTTT. This encodes CASRGYRTGGLNTGELFF.

This clonotype showed up many times. The rearrangement joins TRBV29-1 to TRBJ1-2, with no clear D. V dropped 6 bases and J dropped 6 bases, with 8 bases sitting between them. Germline V gene lookup returns CDR1 SQVTM and CDR2 ANQGSEA. This CDR3 contains 10 residues. The CDR3 DNA reads as TGCAGCGTGCACCAAGATGGCTACACCTTC. This translates into CSVHQDGYTF.

V gene TRBV28 combines with J gene TRBJ2-7; a possible D gene is TRBD1 (5 bases). Germline V gene lookup returns CDR1 MDHEN and CDR2 SYDVKM. The CDR3 totals 13 residues. Trimming shortened V by 5 bases and J by 5 bases, and 13 bases separated the two germline ends. CDR3 in amino acids: CASSPILGDEQYF. The CDR3 region has the DNA TGTGCCAGCAGTCCCATCTTAGGGGACGAGCAGTACTTC.

As to this clonotype: With only one base between it and a far larger clone, this is likely a read error. This chain connects TRBV12-3 or TRBV12-4 to TRBJ2-5, with D tentatively TRBD2 (5 bases). The CDR3 runs to 15 residues. CDR3 loop: CASSVANSHQETQYF. CDR3 coding DNA: TGTGCCAGCAGTGTAGCGAATAGCCACCAAGAGACCCAGTACTTC.

This clonotype appeared a single time. The rearrangement uses TRBV2 and TRBJ2-1; D unclear. This CDR3 region has 14 residues. The germline V gene has CDR1 SNHLY and CDR2 FYNNEI. V was pared by 6 bases and J by 7 bases, with 16 bases between. CDR3 sequence: CASRGWEGGNEQFF. CDR3 nucleotide sequence: TGTGCCAGCAGAGGGTGGGAAGGTGGGAATGAGCAGTTCTTC.

This clonotype was seen ten or more times. The gene calls are TRBV28 and TRBJ1-1; 7 nucleotides match TRBD1. The CDR3 has 14 amino acids. From germline, CDR1 is MDHEN and CDR2 SYDVKM. V lost 5 bases, J lost 4 bases, and 7 bases stayed unmatched. Here the CDR3 reads CASSPGQDRTEAFF. CDR3 sequence (DNA): TGTGCCAGCAGTCCTGGACAGGATCGCACTGAAGCTTTCTTT.

This chain links TRBV20-1 with TRBJ2-7; tentatively, D is TRBD2 (7 bases). CDR3 length: 14 amino acids. Trimming pared 1 base from V and 3 bases from J, leaving 13 bases between. Germline lookup yields CDR1 DFQATT and CDR2 SNEGSKA (reference sequence). CDR3 nucleotide sequence: TGCAGTGCTAGAGGCCCAGGGGACTACTACGAGCAGTACTTC. Translated, it gives CSARGPGDYYEQYF.

The table lists this clonotype with many counts. CDR3 in amino acids: CASSRTGSSYEQYF. In DNA form, the CDR3 reads TGTGCCAGCAGTCGCACAGGGAGTTCCTACGAGCAGTACTTC. The V gene is TRBV28, the J gene TRBJ2-7, with a possible D match to TRBD1 (6 bases). There are 14 residues in the CDR3. The V end was cut by 5 bases, the J end by 1 base, with 12 bases between. The V gene's germline CDR1 is MDHEN and CDR2 SYDVKM.

This clonotype came up many times. The chain employs TRBV28 and TRBJ2-5, with D possibly being TRBD1 (7 bases). The CDR3 spans 13 residues. Germline CDR1 is MDHEN and CDR2 is SYDVKM. Trimming shortened V by 6 bases and J by 2 bases, and 10 bases separated the two germline ends. CDR3 DNA sequence: TGTGCCAGCAGGCCAGGGGGGCAAGAGACCCAGTACTTC. Amino acids: CASRPGGQETQYF.

The gene calls are TRBV12-3 or TRBV12-4 and TRBJ2-5; the D gene is possibly TRBD1 (5 bases). CDR3 length: 15 amino acids. V lost 8 bases and J 5 bases, leaving 21 bases between the germline ends. Here the CDR3 reads CASPRAQGSGETQYF. In DNA, the CDR3 is TGTGCCAGCCCCCGGGCCCAGGGCTCCGGGGAGACCCAGTACTTC.

The sample holds a few counts of this clonotype. This chain joins TRBV30 and TRBJ2-7; 10 nucleotides agree with TRBD1. V dropped 5 bases and J dropped 4; count of bases not matched to a gene: 14. Germline V gives CDR1 GTSNPN, CDR2 SVGIG (reference sequence). CDR3 length equals 16 residues. In nucleotides, the CDR3 is TGTGCCTGGGACGCCGGGACAGGGGTCCAGTTTTACGAGCAGTACTTC. Its translation: CAWDAGTGVQFYEQYF.

This clonotype was detected ten times or more. The rearrangement uses TRBV6-1 and TRBJ2-7; TRBD1 agrees at 8 bases. J was trimmed by 3 bases and V by 7 bases; bases with no gene match: 17. CDR3 length: 17 residues. Germline V lookup: CDR1 MNHNS, CDR2 SASEGT. The CDR3 DNA sequence: TGTGCCAGCACCCGCCGCCCCGACAGGGGAGGAATCTACGAGCAGTACTTC. It specifies CASTRRPDRGGIYEQYF.

V usage is TRBV19 and J usage is TRBJ1-2, with unresolved D. Germline V lookup: CDR1 LNHDA, CDR2 SQIVND (reference sequence). V lost 3 bases, J lost 0 bases, and 11 bases lay in between. CDR3 length: 15 amino acids. The chain's CDR3 is CASSIRTDSNYGYTF. The CDR3, as DNA: TGTGCCAGTAGTATTCGGACGGATTCTAACTATGGCTACACCTTC.

This clonotype was picked up many times. The chain links TRBV2 to TRBJ1-2; D uncertain. Trimming took 3 bases from V and 7 from J, leaving 12 bases between them. CDR1 and CDR2 (germline): SNHLY, FYNNEI. CDR3 length equals 13 residues. CDR3: CASSDGFIIGYTF. The CDR3 nucleotides read TGTGCCAGCAGTGACGGGTTTATTATTGGCTACACCTTC.

This clonotype was seen only a few times. The chain links TRBV5-1 to TRBJ2-5; D may be TRBD2 (6 bases). This CDR3 region has 17 residues. Germline V gene sequence: CDR1 SGHRS, CDR2 YFSETQ. V lost 0 bases, J lost 4 bases, and 19 bases lay in between. This CDR3 reads CASSLGRASGGTETQYF. CDR3 nucleotide sequence: TGCGCCAGCAGCTTGGGACGGGCCTCAGGAGGGACAGAGACCCAGTACTTC. The variable domain in full, with the rest retrieved from reference TRBV5-1 and TRBJ2-5, is KAGVTQTPRYLIKTRGQQVTLSCSPISGHRSVSWYQQTPGQGLQFLFEYFSETQRNKGNFPGRFSGRQFSNSRSEMNVSTLELGDSALYLCASSLGRASGGTETQYFGPGTRLLVL.

The chain carries TRBV3-1 and TRBJ2-7; 8 positions match TRBD2. The V gene end was trimmed by 5 bases and the J gene end by 6 bases; junction bases not matched to a gene: 6. Per germline, CDR1 LGHDT and CDR2 YNNKEL (reference sequence). This CDR3 region has 13 residues. The CDR3 reads CASSNSLAVEQYF. The CDR3 DNA sequence: TGTGCCAGCAGCAATTCACTAGCGGTCGAGCAGTACTTC.